This T cell receptor beta chain comes out of a study of shared clonotypes between healthy human individuals. Whole-study context: Each donor had three CD4 naive, three CD4 memory, two CD8 naive and one CD8 memory plate.

Study-level results: Clonotypes not shared had lower generation probabilities than those common to all four donors. Generally, estimated richness proved larger in naive subsets than it did in memory subsets.

CD8 cells classed as naive were CD45RO-negative and positively selected for CCR7, excluding terminally differentiated effector memory CD45RA+ cells. As regards this clone: The antigen remains unidentified.

At the deep level, the assay was run. Sequencing used immunoSEQ multiplex PCR; TCRdb keeps in-frame clones, though not all of them. The sample holds 2 million to 2.5 million clones, approximately 95% seen once. This receptor was taken from a man between 18 and 35 years old in good health. Source material: naive CD8+ T cells sorted from blood.

This CDR3 is CASSWPRDTGELFF. In DNA, the CDR3 is TGTGCCAGCAGCTGGCCCAGGGACACCGGGGAGCTGTTTTTT. This rearrangement joins TRBV7-9 to TRBJ2-2; perhaps TRBD1 as D (5 bases). V was cut by 4 bases and J by 3 bases, with 9 bases left in between. CDR1 SEHNR and CDR2 FQNEAQ come from the germline V gene (reference sequence). CDR3 size: 14 residues.